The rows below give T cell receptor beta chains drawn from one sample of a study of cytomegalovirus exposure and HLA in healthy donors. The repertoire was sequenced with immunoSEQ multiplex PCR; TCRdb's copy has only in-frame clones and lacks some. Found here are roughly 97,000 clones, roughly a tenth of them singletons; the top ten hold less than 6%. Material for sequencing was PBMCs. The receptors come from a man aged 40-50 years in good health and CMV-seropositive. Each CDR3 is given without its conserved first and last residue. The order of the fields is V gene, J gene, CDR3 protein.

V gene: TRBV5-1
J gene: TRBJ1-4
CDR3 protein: ASSLSGSTNEKLF

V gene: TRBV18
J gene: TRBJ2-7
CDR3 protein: ASSGRLALSSYEQY

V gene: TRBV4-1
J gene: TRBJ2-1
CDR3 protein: ASSQEDRAVYNEQF

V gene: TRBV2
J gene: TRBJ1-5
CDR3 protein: ASSDQGLLSNQPQH

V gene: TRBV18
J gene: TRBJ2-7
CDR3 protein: ASSHSLAVDYEQY

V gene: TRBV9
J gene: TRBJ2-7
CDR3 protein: ASSVVEAGIYEQY

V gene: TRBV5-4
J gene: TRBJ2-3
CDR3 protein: ASSSGQEVLTDTQY

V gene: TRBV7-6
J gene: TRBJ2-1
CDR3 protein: ASSFRDSVYNEQF

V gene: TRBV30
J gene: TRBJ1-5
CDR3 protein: AWSRSQGAHQPQH

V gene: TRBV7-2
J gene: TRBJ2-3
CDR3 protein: ASSFTSGNTDTQY

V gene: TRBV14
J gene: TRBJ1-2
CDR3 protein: ASSQRGQLYGYT

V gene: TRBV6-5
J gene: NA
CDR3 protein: ASNRDRGSSYEQY

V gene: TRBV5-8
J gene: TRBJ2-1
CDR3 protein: ASSPRGSYNEQF

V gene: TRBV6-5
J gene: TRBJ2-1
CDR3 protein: ASSYSVEMVGEQF

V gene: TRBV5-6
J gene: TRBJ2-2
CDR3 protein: ASSLAGGAGTGELF

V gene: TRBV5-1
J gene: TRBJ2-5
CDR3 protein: ASSSGLAEGTQY

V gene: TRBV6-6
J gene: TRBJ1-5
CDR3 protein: ASSYPRDRAQPQH

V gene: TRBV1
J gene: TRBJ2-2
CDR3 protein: TSSIRVRDTGELF

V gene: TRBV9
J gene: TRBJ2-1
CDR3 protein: ASATGMTYNEQF

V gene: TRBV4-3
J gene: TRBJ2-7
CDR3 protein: ASSDGTSGRDVQY

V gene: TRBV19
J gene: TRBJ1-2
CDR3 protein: ASNPGHQDGYT

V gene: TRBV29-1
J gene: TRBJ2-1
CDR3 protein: SVTSQTSGSEQF

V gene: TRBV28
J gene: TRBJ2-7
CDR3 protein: ASSLGALRYEQY

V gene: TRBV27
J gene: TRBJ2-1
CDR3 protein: ASSFVRLAGPDEQF

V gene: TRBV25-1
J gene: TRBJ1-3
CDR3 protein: ASSVPGTGKGTIY

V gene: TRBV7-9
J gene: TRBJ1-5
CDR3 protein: ASSLEGALSNQPQH

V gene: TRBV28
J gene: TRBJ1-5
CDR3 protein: ASLDRWGHQPQH

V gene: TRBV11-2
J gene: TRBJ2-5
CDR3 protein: ASSRQVQETQY

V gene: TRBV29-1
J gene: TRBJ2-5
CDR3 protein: SVEECRTETQY

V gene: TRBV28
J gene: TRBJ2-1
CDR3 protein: ASSPLTGAYNEQF

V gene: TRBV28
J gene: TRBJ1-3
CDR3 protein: ASSLQGYRNTIY